The text below deals with one T cell receptor beta chain. Antigen specificity is unknown. The source of the sample is a study of cytomegalovirus exposure and HLA in healthy donors. Study-wide results and limits: Researchers reportedly found TCR beta sequences accurately predicted most subjects' HLA-A and HLA-B alleles. Earlier analysis found most TCR beta V segments productive about 90% or about 30% of the time.

PCR was performed using 60 Vbeta and 13 Jbeta primers. TCRdb's table, derived via immunoSEQ multiplex PCR, lists solely in-frame clones and lacks some. The sample includes fewer than 40,000 clones, roughly 88% of them seen just once. The V and J ends lost 0 bases and 2 bases respectively, with 8 bases between them. The CDR3 length is 15 residues. Germline lookup yields CDR1 SGHNT and CDR2 YYREEE (reference sequence). The sequenced sample consisted of PBMCs. This clonotype was obtained from a woman between 40 and 50 years old in good health and CMV-seropositive. This chain connects TRBV5-4 to TRBJ1-4; tentatively, D is TRBD1 (5 bases). Written as DNA, the CDR3 is TGTGCCAGCAGCTTGGGACGGGGGACTAATGAAAAACTGTTTTTT. Translated, it gives CASSLGRGTNEKLFF.